The clone carrying this T cell receptor beta chain has a handful of counts. This record comes from a study of response to subunit inactivated influenza vaccine. Via MiXCR, TCRdb re-called the RT-PCR reads, giving one row per CDR3 protein. The data show about 540,000 distinct CDR3 sequences, with 20% to 25% seen just once and approximately 3% held by the top ten. V shed 0 bases and J shed 2 bases, with 12 bases lying between them. This CDR3 region has 16 residues. The germline V gene encodes CDR1 LGHNA and CDR2 YNFKEQ. These data also formed part of another study, on T cells expressing NK-cell markers. That paper states: As the method of synthesis, 5'RACE template switching with UMIs yielded TCR beta cDNA. Repertoires of TCR beta were obtained from T cells sorted as CD3+CD56+NKG2C+, CD3+CD56+NKG2C- and CD3+CD56-NKG2C+. Among eight sequenced donors, seven carried HCMV seropositivity while one was seronegative. The study found dominant NKG2C+ clonotypes at roughly 1.0-7.5% of CD8+ T cells in 5 or 6 donors. Several donors' CD3+CD56-NKG2C+ cells were dominated by the same clonotypes.

The TCR originated in a man in his fifties who received an inactivated influenza vaccine. The chain recombines TRBV4-2 with TRBJ2-3, with D uncertain. The specimen was CD4+ T cells sorted from PBMCs, collected 11 to 12 days after vaccination. In nucleotides, the CDR3 is TGTGCCAGCAGCCAAGAACGCAGGCTTTACACAGATACGCAGTATTTT. The encoded protein is CASSQERRLYTDTQYF.